Following are 10 T cell receptor beta chains from one sample sequenced in a study of OX40 agonist ivuxolimab in advanced cancers. The table came from immunoSEQ multiplex PCR; TCRdb's copy has only in-frame clones and leaves some out. The repertoire holds approximately 77,000 clones, with over 75% as singletons. Source: CD4+ or CD8+ T cells sorted from blood, taken in a trial of the OX40 agonist ivuxolimab. Receptors originate from an adult with an advanced solid tumor such as melanoma, head and neck, liver or kidney cancer.

The chain carries TRBV11-3 and TRBJ2-3; perhaps TRBD1 as D (6 bases). The germline V gene has CDR1 SGHNT and CDR2 YENEEA. This CDR3 comprises 16 residues. The V end lost 0 bases, the J end lost 0 bases, and 10 bases lay between the germline ends. This CDR3 is CASSLDPGDSTDTQYF. CDR3 nucleotides: TGTGCCAGCAGCTTAGATCCAGGGGACAGCACAGATACGCAGTATTTT.

The chain couples TRBV11-3 to TRBJ2-7; D gene uncertain. In germline, CDR1 is SGHNT, CDR2 YENEEA. The CDR3 has 14 amino acids. Trimming took 1 base from V and 3 from J, leaving 10 bases between them. The CDR3 is CASSLASLSYEQYF. In nucleotides, the CDR3 is TGTGCCAGCAGCTTAGCGTCACTGAGCTACGAGCAGTACTTC.

The DNA for the CDR3 is TGTGCCAGCAGTTTGGTGGCCTACACCACAGATACGCAGTATTTT. The encoded protein is CASSLVAYTTDTQYF. This chain links TRBV6-5 with TRBJ2-3; unclear D gene. This CDR3 region has 15 residues. The germline gives CDR1 MNHEY, CDR2 SVGAGI. The V end was cut by 4 bases, the J end by 2 bases, with 13 bases between.

The rearrangement uses TRBV19 and TRBJ2-3; no definite D call. The CDR3 is made up of 13 amino acids. V was shortened by 1 base and J by 5 bases, with 7 bases between the two germline ends. Germline V lookup: CDR1 LNHDA, CDR2 SQIVND (reference sequence). This CDR3 is CASSIGARDTQYF. DNA of the CDR3: TGTGCCAGTAGTATAGGAGCCCGAGATACGCAGTATTTT.

This chain uses TRBV27 with TRBJ2-3, with TRBD1 matching 7 bases. CDR3 length: 18 amino acids. The junction had 13 bases not matched to a gene; V was cut back by 4 bases and J by 0 bases. Germline CDR1 and CDR2: MNHEY and SMNVEV (reference sequence). This CDR3 reads CASSSRDSLIFSTDTQYF. In nucleotides, the CDR3 is TGTGCCAGCAGTTCCCGGGACAGCCTCATTTTCAGCACAGATACGCAGTATTTT.

V is TRBV11-2 and J is TRBJ1-2; D is unresolved. The V gene lost 0 bases and the J gene lost 8 bases, with 10 bases spanning the gap. The CDR3 loop spans 13 amino acids. CDR1 is SGHAT and CDR2 is FQNNGV in the germline V gene. The CDR3 DNA reads as TGTGCCAGCAGCTTAGATCTAAGTCGCGGCTACACCTTC. Amino acid sequence: CASSLDLSRGYTF.

The CDR3 nucleotides read TGTGCCAGCAGCCTTACAGGGGAAGGCGGCGGGGCTTTCTTT. Amino acid sequence: CASSLTGEGGGAFF. This chain links TRBV7-9 with TRBJ1-1; TRBD1 aligns across 7 bases. The germline V gene encodes CDR1 SEHNR and CDR2 FQNEAQ (reference sequence). V was clipped by 5 bases and J by 11 bases; unmatched bases: 14. CDR3 length equals 14 residues. The whole variable domain, remainder taken from reference TRBV7-9 and TRBJ1-1, is DTGVSQNPRHKITKRGQNVTFRCDPISEHNRLYWYRQTLGQGPEFLTYFQNEAQLEKSRLLSDRFSAERPKGSFSTLEIQRTEQGDSAMYLCASSLTGEGGGAFFGQGTRLTVV.

This clone was detected a few times. The chain joins TRBV5-5 to TRBJ1-3; TRBD1 might be the D (6 bases). V lost 4 bases and J 4 bases, leaving 15 bases between the germline ends. In germline, CDR1 is SGHKS, CDR2 YYEKEE (reference sequence). The CDR3 spans 15 residues. CDR3 region: CASSRDGTTGNTIYF. Here the CDR3 DNA reads TGTGCCAGCAGCAGGGACGGGACAACGGGAAACACCATATATTTT.

This chain connects TRBV6-5 to TRBJ2-7, with 12 positions matching TRBD2. The germline V gene has CDR1 MNHEY and CDR2 SVGAGI. The junction had 9 bases not matched to a gene; V was cut back by 5 bases and J by 7 bases. The CDR3 loop spans 15 amino acids. This CDR3 reads CASSRWTSGEREQYF. CDR3 nucleotides: TGTGCCAGCAGTAGATGGACTAGCGGGGAGCGGGAGCAGTACTTC.

The chain has TRBV7-3 and TRBJ1-1; TRBD1 matches at 8 bases. The CDR3 extends over 18 amino acids. CDR1 and CDR2 (germline): SGHTA, FQGTGA. Trimming cost V 1 base and J 6 bases; bases outside gene matches: 16. CDR3 residues: CASSLKGIGQGSMAEAFF. As DNA, the CDR3 is TGTGCCAGCAGCTTAAAAGGGATCGGACAGGGAAGTATGGCTGAAGCTTTCTTT.